This entry features one TCR beta chain sequence. Its target is not known. Germline values: CDR1 SGHVS, CDR2 FNYEAQ. There are 14 residues in the CDR3. Trimming left V 6 bases short and J 0 bases short, with 11 bases between. Over 180 million TCR-beta sequences from 15-18 subjects came from every sequencing run. A single record per CDR3 protein comes from TCRdb applying MiXCR to the 5' RACE reads. The table lists over 45,000 distinct CDR3 sequences, about 5.6% of them singletons. These data are taken from a study of neurological immune-mediated disorders. Study-wide context: Multiple sclerosis patients numbered approximately 35, with about 30 relapsing-remitting and 3 secondary progressive.

The study, taken as a whole, reports: The multiple sclerosis repertoire cluster lacked an association with any feature, whether clinical or MRI.

The TCR comes from a woman in her late teens or twenties with multiple sclerosis. What was sequenced was CD4+ T cells from blood. This rearrangement joins TRBV7-6 to TRBJ1-2; weak D call: TRBD1 (6 bases). The CDR3 sequence: CASSSTGPNYGYTF. DNA of the CDR3: TGTGCCAGCAGTTCGACAGGTCCTAACTATGGCTACACCTTC.